This TCR beta chain was sequenced for a study of shared clonotypes between healthy human individuals. Study results and limitations: Some clonotypes were shared by all four sorted-subset donors, while others were not shared. The non-shared ones had lower generation probabilities than the shared ones. With a few donors compared, around 5.4% of naive CD4 clonotypes were shared.

Once extracted for a subset, genomic DNA was divided evenly among several immunoSEQ plates. Using immunoSEQ multiplex PCR, the repertoire was profiled, and TCRdb retains in-frame clones only, with some absent. The sample shows about 1,500,000 clones, about 96% of them seen only once. As concerns this clone: Its antigen is undetermined.

Germline V gene lookup returns CDR1 SNHLY and CDR2 FYNNEI. The CDR3 is 14 amino acids. Between the trimmed V and J ends, which lost 7 bases and 2 bases, there was a span of 12 bases. The clonotype comes from a young man in good health. Sequencing used naive CD4+ T cells sorted from blood. Subset of the sample: CD45RA+ positively selected. The V call is TRBV2, the J call TRBJ2-1; D not certain. In DNA form, the CDR3 reads TGTGCCAGCACCCCGGACCTGACCTACAATGAGCAGTTCTTC. Its protein is CASTPDLTYNEQFF.